The rows below give T cell receptor beta chains drawn from one sample of a study of shared clonotypes between healthy human individuals. Data came from immunoSEQ multiplex PCR; TCRdb stores just in-frame clones and leaves some out. The table lists roughly 2.1 million clones, roughly 91% of them singletons. The sample consisted of naive CD8+ T cells from PBMCs. The receptors originated from a man younger than 35 in good health. Some clones in this sample may be carry-over from other donors' samples. The CDR3 runs from the conserved cysteine through the conserved F or W. D genes are given only for firm matches. Only part of the rows carry a size: once, few, many, or a class if the clone is expanded.

j_call d_call cdr3_length v_call clone_size cdr3_aa cdr3_nt
TRBJ2-7 - 13 TRBV10-3 - CAIRTELFYEQYF TGTGCCATCCGGACAGAACTGTTCTACGAGCAGTACTTC
TRBJ1-2 - 14 TRBV10-3 - CAITNPGEVYGYTF TGTGCCATCACCAATCCCGGGGAAGTCTATGGCTACACCTTC
TRBJ2-5 TRBD2 15 TRBV4-1 - CASSHPAGVQETQYF TGCGCCAGCAGCCACCCCGCGGGGGTGCAAGAGACCCAGTACTTC
TRBJ1-1 - 15 TRBV12-5 - CASGLCERKGTEAFF TGTGCTAGTGGTTTGTGTGAAAGAAAGGGCACTGAAGCTTTCTTT
TRBJ2-7 - 14 TRBV23-1 - CASSTQARAVEQYF TGCGCCAGCAGCACCCAGGCCAGGGCGGTCGAGCAGTACTTC
TRBJ1-1 - 13 TRBV27 once CASSLAGASEAFF TGTGCCAGCAGTTTGGCAGGGGCCTCTGAAGCTTTCTTT
TRBJ2-2 - 15 TRBV7-9 - CASSSPGWGTGELFF TGTGCCAGCAGCTCCCCAGGGTGGGGAACCGGGGAGCTGTTTTTT
TRBJ1-4 TRBD1 16 TRBV5-8 - CASRTGQTSRFEKLFF TGTGCCAGCAGAACGGGACAGACGTCGCGATTTGAAAAACTGTTTTTT
TRBJ2-1 TRBD2 14 TRBV27 - CASSFSGAYNEQFF TGTGCCAGCAGTTTCAGCGGGGCATACAATGAGCAGTTCTTC
TRBJ1-5 TRBD1 13 TRBV25-1 few CASSQQGNQPQHF TGTGCCAGCAGTCAACAGGGGAATCAGCCCCAGCATTTT
TRBJ2-2 TRBD2 18 TRBV6-7 - CASSLPGPGLAGTGELFF TGTGCCAGCAGCCTACCGGGACCAGGACTAGCGGGCACCGGGGAGCTGTTTTTT
TRBJ2-7 - 16 TRBV19 - CASSIQTGSLIYEQYF TGTGCCAGTAGTATCCAAACGGGGAGTCTAATTTACGAGCAGTACTTC
TRBJ2-2 - 18 TRBV7-9 - CASSLGMSTGPNTGELFF TGTGCCAGCAGCTTAGGAATGTCTACAGGGCCGAACACCGGGGAGCTGTTTTTT
TRBJ1-1 - 13 TRBV7-9 - CASSLPGNTEAFF TGTGCCAGCAGCCTCCCTGGAAACACTGAAGCTTTCTTT
TRBJ2-6 - 16 TRBV9 - CASSVGRPSGANVLTF TGTGCCAGCAGCGTAGGCAGGCCTTCTGGGGCCAACGTCCTGACTTTC
TRBJ2-1 - 13 TRBV7-8 - CASSLGSQDEQFF TGTGCCAGCAGCTTGGGATCTCAAGATGAGCAGTTCTTC
TRBJ2-6 - 17 TRBV27 - CASSLVGWSSGANVLTF TGTGCCAGCAGTTTAGTAGGGTGGAGCTCTGGGGCCAACGTCCTGACTTTC
TRBJ1-3 TRBD1 18 TRBV9 - CASSGSRQGYNSGNTIYF TGTGCCAGCAGCGGATCTCGACAGGGATATAACTCTGGAAACACCATATATTTT
TRBJ1-3 - 13 TRBV19 - CASIGVSGNTIYF TGTGCCAGTATCGGGGTATCTGGAAACACCATATATTTT
TRBJ2-7 - 13 TRBV10-3 - CAISESQNYEQYF TGTGCCATCAGTGAGAGTCAGAACTACGAGCAGTACTTC
TRBJ1-4 TRBD1 16 TRBV19 - CASSYRRDRGPEKLFF TGTGCCAGTAGTTACCGCCGGGACAGGGGGCCTGAAAAACTGTTTTTT
TRBJ2-7 - 12 TRBV7-9 - CASRTETYEQYF TGTGCCAGCAGAACCGAGACCTACGAGCAGTACTTC
TRBJ1-1 - 18 TRBV28 - CASSLWGIPGRLNTEAFF TGTGCCAGCAGTTTATGGGGTATCCCCGGACGGTTGAACACTGAAGCTTTCTTT
TRBJ1-2 TRBD1 15 TRBV7-9 - CASSLDGTARYGYTF TGTGCCAGCAGCTTAGACGGGACAGCGAGATATGGCTACACCTTC
TRBJ1-1 TRBD1 14 TRBV28 - CASSLYQGVPEAFF TGTGCCAGCAGTTTATACCAGGGGGTTCCTGAAGCTTTCTTT
TRBJ2-1 - 15 TRBV19 - CASSIDPRRGNEQFF TGTGCCAGTAGTATAGATCCCCGGAGGGGTAATGAGCAGTTCTTC
TRBJ2-6 - 24 TRBV21-1 - CASSTKGGGLTSGGLHSGANVLTF TGTGCCAGCAGCACAAAAGGGGGCGGCTTGACTAGCGGAGGATTGCACTCCGGGGCCAACGTCCTGACTTTC
TRBJ2-1 TRBD2 13 TRBV27 once CAAGTSLGNEQFF TGTGCCGCTGGGACTAGCTTAGGGAATGAGCAGTTCTTC
TRBJ1-1 - 13 TRBV19 - CASRGRLNTEAFF TGTGCCAGTAGGGGACGGCTGAACACTGAAGCTTTCTTT
TRBJ2-1 - 14 TRBV7-9 - CASRQRSPYNEQFF TGTGCCAGCAGGCAGCGATCCCCCTACAATGAGCAGTTCTTC
TRBJ1-1 TRBD1 14 TRBV10-3 - CAISEHRGLNEAFF TGTGCCATCAGTGAGCACAGGGGGCTCAATGAAGCTTTCTTT
TRBJ1-1 TRBD1 15 TRBV19 - CASADRGLLNTEAFF TGTGCCAGTGCAGACAGGGGGCTCTTGAACACTGAAGCTTTCTTT
TRBJ2-6 TRBD2 15 TRBV10-3 once CASLAGSSGANVLTF TGTGCCTCCTTAGCGGGGAGCTCTGGGGCCAACGTCCTGACTTTC
TRBJ2-7 TRBD2 15 TRBV4-1 - CASRMGLAGGYEQYF TGCGCCAGCAGGATGGGACTAGCGGGAGGCTACGAGCAGTACTTC
TRBJ1-2 - 17 TRBV7-6 - CASSLADRPRDLYGYTF TGTGCCAGCAGCTTAGCCGACCGACCCCGGGATCTCTATGGCTACACCTTC
TRBJ2-7 TRBD2 18 TRBV4-3 once CASSQDPPLRGSSYEQYF TGCGCCAGCAGCCAAGATCCGCCCTTGCGGGGGAGCTCCTACGAGCAGTACTTC
TRBJ1-5 - 14 TRBV27 - CATRDLGGNQPQHF TGTGCCACCCGAGACCTCGGGGGGAATCAGCCCCAGCATTTT
TRBJ2-2 - 16 TRBV27 - CASSPGPGSNTGELFF TGTGCCAGCAGTCCCGGGCCGGGTTCGAACACCGGGGAGCTGTTTTTT
TRBJ2-7 - 13 TRBV6-1 - CATLPRELHEQYF TGTGCCACCCTTCCCCGGGAACTCCACGAGCAGTACTTC
TRBJ1-5 - 13 TRBV21-1 once CASISTSNQPQHF TGTGCCAGCATCTCGACAAGCAATCAGCCCCAGCATTTT